This TCR beta chain was obtained from a study of T cell repertoires in cytomegalovirus infection. Turning to the study itself: Well-studied HLA-B-restricted epitopes and recently identified HLA-C-restricted epitopes of CMV were both used in the study. CMV infection plus the matching HLA type was flagged by public TCR beta signatures. General study results and limits: Dominating the ex vivo response were TCR beta clonotypes that were CMV-specific and HLA-C-restricted. Carriage of CMV together with the relevant HLA was identifiable through cumulative public TCR beta family frequency.

Remarks on this clonotype: What it binds is not known.

Each CDR3 protein gets one entry after TCRdb re-called the reads with MiXCR. This sample has about half a million distinct CDR3 sequences; 30% to 40% occur once, and the top ten carry about a sixth. The CDR3 loop spans 14 amino acids. Germline V gene lookup returns CDR1 KGHDR and CDR2 SFDVKD. Losses at the gene ends were 2 bases for V and 6 bases for J; bases not matched to a gene: 2. Sequenced here: cultured PBMCs, sampled from culture after CMV antigen stimulation. This sequence originates from a human donor in good health (CMV status not recorded). Some clones in this sample may be carry-over from other donors' samples. The chain carries TRBV24-1 and TRBJ1-5, with TRBD1 identical over 8 bases. CDR3 residues: CATSDWDRSQPQHF. Written as DNA, the CDR3 is TGTGCCACCAGTGATTGGGACAGGTCTCAGCCCCAGCATTTT.